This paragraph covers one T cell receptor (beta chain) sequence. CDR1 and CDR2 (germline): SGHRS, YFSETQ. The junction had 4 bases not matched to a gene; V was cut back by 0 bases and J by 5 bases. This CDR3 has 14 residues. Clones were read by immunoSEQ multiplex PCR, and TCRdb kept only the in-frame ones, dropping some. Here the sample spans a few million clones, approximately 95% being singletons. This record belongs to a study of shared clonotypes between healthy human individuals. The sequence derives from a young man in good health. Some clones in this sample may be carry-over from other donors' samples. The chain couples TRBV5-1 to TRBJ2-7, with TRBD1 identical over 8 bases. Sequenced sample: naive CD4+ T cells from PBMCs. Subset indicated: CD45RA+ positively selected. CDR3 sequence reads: CASSLGPGGNEQYF. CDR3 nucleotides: TGCGCCAGCAGCTTGGGGCCAGGGGGCAACGAGCAGTACTTC.